This is a list of T cell receptor beta chains from one sample in a study of T-cell reconstitution after alpha-beta-depleted transplantation in children. MiXCR, run by TCRdb on the PCR reads, gives a single entry per CDR3 protein. The sample comprises 800,000 to 1,000,000 distinct CDR3 sequences, about 29% of which are singletons, and about 28% rests with the top ten. Sequenced here: PBMCs, mostly from graft donor cells, sampled 360 days after TCRalphabeta/CD19-depleted stem cell transplant. The receptor set was obtained from a boy in the first two years of life who had a stem cell transplant for SCID, so the T cells may come from the graft donor. Both conserved end residues are part of each CDR3. D genes are given only for firm matches. A clone size is listed for some rows: how often the clone was seen (once, few, many), or a class if it is expanded.

size,J,D,V,DNA,CDR3
.,TRBJ1-5,TRBD1,TRBV6-5,TGTGCCAGCAGTTACGATGGACAGGGGGCCCCCCAGCATTTT,CASSYDGQGAPQHF
few,TRBJ2-1,TRBD1,TRBV5-1,TGCGCCAGCAGCTTCCGGGACAGATTAGTTCATGAGCAGTTCTTC,CASSFRDRLVHEQFF
.,TRBJ2-7,TRBD2,TRBV12-3/TRBV12-4,TGTGCCAGCAGTGAAACTAGCGGGGGGCCCTACGAGCAGTACTTC,CASSETSGGPYEQYF
few,TRBJ2-7,.,TRBV30,TGTGCCTGGAGTGGGCGCGGCAGGTCGAACTACGAGCAGTACTTC,CAWSGRGRSNYEQYF
.,TRBJ2-1,.,TRBV6-5,TGTGCCAGCAGTTATAGGCCTTACAATGAGCAGTTCTTC,CASSYRPYNEQFF
.,TRBJ2-7,TRBD2,TRBV6-1,TGTGCCAGCAGATCCCTAGCGGCTCTCTCCTACGAGCAGTACTTC,CASRSLAALSYEQYF
.,TRBJ2-7,TRBD1,TRBV5-1,TGCGCCAGCAGCCCAACGGGACAGGGGATTTACGAGCAGTACTTC,CASSPTGQGIYEQYF
few,TRBJ2-1,TRBD2,TRBV11-2,TGTGCCAGCAGCTTAGAGATCCGACTAGCGGGGGGTAACAATGAGCAGTTCTTC,CASSLEIRLAGGNNEQFF
.,TRBJ2-3,.,TRBV4-1,TGCGCCAGCAGCCTTCACCGGACTAGCACAGATACGCAGTATTTT,CASSLHRTSTDTQYF
.,TRBJ2-1,.,TRBV2,TGTGCCAGCAAGGGGGGACCCTCAAATGAGCAGTTCTTC,CASKGGPSNEQFF
few,TRBJ2-7,.,TRBV3-1,TGTGCCAGCAGCCAAGATCAGGCAGCCTACGAGCAGTACTTC,CASSQDQAAYEQYF
.,TRBJ1-5,TRBD1,TRBV5-8,TGTGCCAGCAGCGTTACAGGGGGTTCAGCCCAGCATTTT,CASSVTGGSAQHF
few,TRBJ2-7,TRBD2,TRBV20-1,TGCAGTCACGGACTAGCGGGAGGCGAGCAGTACTTC,CSHGLAGGEQYF
once,TRBJ2-1,TRBD2,TRBV5-1,TGCGCCAGCAGGTTAGCGGGGAACGGTATCGATGAGCAGTTCTTC,CASRLAGNGIDEQFF
.,TRBJ1-2,.,TRBV5-4,TGTGCCAGCAGCTTGGAGGCAGCCCCTAACTATGGCTACACCTTC,CASSLEAAPNYGYTF
.,TRBJ2-7,.,TRBV28,TGTGCTGCCGCGGGCAGGGCTACCTACGAGCAGTACTTC,CAAAGRATYEQYF
.,TRBJ2-1,.,TRBV2,TGTGCCAGCAGACCTTCTAGCCCTTCCTACAATGAGCAGTTCTTC,CASRPSSPSYNEQFF
.,TRBJ2-1,.,TRBV5-5,TGTGCCAGCAGCTCCCCTCCGGGCCGAAGTACCCATGAGCAGTTCTTC,CASSSPPGRSTHEQFF
.,TRBJ2-7,TRBD1,TRBV12-3/TRBV12-4,TGTGCCAGCAGTCTGGGGACAGGGGGCGCGGTAGGGTACGAGCAGTACTTC,CASSLGTGGAVGYEQYF
.,TRBJ2-6,TRBD2,TRBV3-1,TGTGCCAGCAGCCGCCAGAGCGGGGAGGCCATTGGGGCCAACGTCCTGACTTTC,CASSRQSGEAIGANVLTF
few,TRBJ2-5,TRBD2,TRBV4-1,TGCGCCAGCAGCCATCCGGGGAGCGGGGGAGGGGAGACCCAGTACTTC,CASSHPGSGGGETQYF
.,TRBJ1-1,.,TRBV29-1,TGCAGCGTCTCTACCAACATGAACACTGAAGCTTTCTTT,CSVSTNMNTEAFF
.,TRBJ1-6,TRBD1,TRBV2,TGTGCCAGCACCCGGACAGGGTCTCTGTCACCCCTCCACTTT,CASTRTGSLSPLHF
.,TRBJ1-1,TRBD1,TRBV10-3,TGTGCCATCAAGTCAGGGGGCGCGATCACTGAAGCTTTCTTT,CAIKSGGAITEAFF
.,TRBJ1-4,.,TRBV2,TGTGCCAGCTCGGGCGGGACCGAGAATGAAAAACTGTTTTTT,CASSGGTENEKLFF
.,TRBJ2-3,.,TRBV20-1,TGCAGTGCTAGAGCCCCGGGGTATAGCACAGATACGCAGTATTTT,CSARAPGYSTDTQYF
.,TRBJ1-5,TRBD1,TRBV7-9,TGTGCCAGCTCACCGGGACAGGGATTGCAGCCCCAGCATTTT,CASSPGQGLQPQHF
.,TRBJ2-1,.,TRBV11-3,TGTGCCAGCAGCTTAACAGGGTTGAGGAGCAATGAGCAGTTCTTC,CASSLTGLRSNEQFF
few,TRBJ2-7,.,TRBV12-3/TRBV12-4,TGTGCCAGCAGTTTTATAGCCCAGCTCCACTACGAGCAGTACTTC,CASSFIAQLHYEQYF
few,TRBJ2-2,TRBD1,TRBV12-3/TRBV12-4,TGTGCCAGCAGACCCGGACAGGCCACCGGGGAGCTGTTTTTT,CASRPGQATGELFF
few,TRBJ2-2,.,TRBV7-3,TGTGCCAGCAGCTTAAGTACAGCTCTAGGCGGGGAGCTGTTTTTT,CASSLSTALGGELFF
.,TRBJ2-1,TRBD2,TRBV11-2,TGTGCCACGCGGGGGGGGGCTATCAATGAGCAGTTCTTC,CATRGGAINEQFF
.,TRBJ2-2,TRBD2,TRBV4-1,TGCGCCAGCAGCCAAGTACCAGCGGGGAGCGCCGGGGAGCTGTTTTTT,CASSQVPAGSAGELFF
once,TRBJ1-6,.,TRBV4-1,TGCGCCAGCAGCCAACCGGGGGCACCCCTCCACTTT,CASSQPGAPLHF
few,TRBJ2-5,.,TRBV6-6,TGTGCCAGCAGTTACGCATGGGAGACCCAGTACTTC,CASSYAWETQYF